One sample yielded the 10 T cell receptor beta chains listed below, sequenced in a study of cytomegalovirus exposure and HLA in healthy donors. The PCR made use of 60 Vbeta and 13 Jbeta primers. Profiled with immunoSEQ multiplex PCR; TCRdb holds only in-frame clones, not every one. The data show 150,000 or so clones, roughly 83% seen once. The specimen was PBMCs. Every receptor here comes from a man aged 25-45 years in good health and CMV-seronegative.

The V call is TRBV5-1, the J call TRBJ1-5, with a tentative D call TRBD1 (5 bases). Trimming cost V 0 bases and J 1 base, with 8 bases left between them. The CDR3 runs to 15 residues. Per germline, CDR1 SGHRS and CDR2 YFSETQ. The CDR3 DNA reads as TGCGCCAGCAGCTTGGCCGCAGGGAGCAATCAGCCCCAGCATTTT. This codes for CASSLAAGSNQPQHF.

This chain uses TRBV20-1 with TRBJ2-5; D is unresolved. CDR1 and CDR2 (germline): DFQATT, SNEGSKA (reference sequence). The CDR3 has 11 residues. Trimming stripped 4 bases from V and 5 bases from J, with 8 bases between. The CDR3 here is CSATRVETQYF. In nucleotides, the CDR3 is TGCAGTGCTACACGGGTTGAGACCCAGTACTTC.

The chain recombines TRBV29-1 with TRBJ1-1; unclear D gene. V was trimmed by 7 bases and J by 6 bases, leaving 12 bases between them. The CDR3 is 11 amino acids. The germline CDR1 and CDR2 sequences are SQVTM and ANQGSEA. The CDR3 is CSGRSNAEAFF. DNA for the CDR3: TGCAGCGGAAGATCTAACGCTGAAGCTTTCTTT.

This clone was counted a few times. The chain couples TRBV25-1 to TRBJ1-2, with D possibly being TRBD1 (6 bases). From germline, CDR1 is MGHDK and CDR2 SYGVNS. This CDR3 is built from 15 residues. The V gene lost 3 bases and the J gene lost 5 bases, with 16 bases spanning the gap. The CDR3 reads CASSEVGRGGYGYTF. The CDR3 DNA is TGTGCCAGCAGTGAGGTTGGCAGGGGTGGGTATGGCTACACCTTC.

This clone was counted once. V is TRBV10-3 and J is TRBJ1-5, with 7 bases aligning to TRBD1. The CDR3 is 14 residues long. V trimming: 10 bases; J trimming: 2 bases; junction bases outside the gene matches: 8. Germline V lookup: CDR1 ENHRY, CDR2 SYGVKD. CDR3 sequence reads: CATVQGYGNQPQHF. In nucleotides, the CDR3 is TGTGCCACCGTACAGGGGTATGGCAATCAGCCCCAGCATTTT.

The chain has TRBV10-3 and TRBJ2-2, with D possibly being TRBD1 (6 bases). Trimming pared 7 bases from V and 1 base from J, leaving 13 bases between. The CDR3 runs 15 residues. Germline V gives CDR1 ENHRY, CDR2 SYGVKD. The CDR3 region is CAITSGQMNTGELFF. The CDR3 DNA is TGTGCCATCACTAGTGGACAGATGAACACCGGGGAGCTGTTTTTT.

V and J are TRBV21-1 and TRBJ2-7; the table assigns TRBD1, which was not confirmed against the DNA. TRBV21-1 is a pseudogene locus. The CDR3 has 13 amino acids. Written as DNA, the CDR3 is TGTGCCAGCAGACCAGGACAGCTCTACGAGCAGTACTTC. Its translation: CASRPGQLYEQYF.

The chain is built from TRBV7-9 and TRBJ2-2; TRBD2 aligns across 11 bases. Germline V lookup: CDR1 SEHNR, CDR2 FQNEAQ (reference sequence). Trimming cost V 3 bases and J 6 bases; bases outside gene matches: 3. This CDR3 region has 15 residues. The CDR3 coding sequence is TGTGCCAGCAGCTTTCTAGCGGGGGGTCCCGGGGAGCTGTTTTTT. Amino acid sequence: CASSFLAGGPGELFF.

In DNA form, the CDR3 reads TGTGCCAGCAGCCCCATGTTTGAGCAGTTCTTC. Its protein product is CASSPMFEQFF. The chain joins TRBV7-2 to TRBJ2-1; D gene ambiguous. CDR1 SGHTA and CDR2 FQGNSA come from the germline V gene. The ends were cut back, 5 bases at V and 9 bases at J, with 8 bases in the middle. The length of the CDR3 is 11 residues.

The chain is built from TRBV30 and TRBJ2-3, with 8 bases aligning to TRBD2. The junction had 17 bases not matched to a gene; V was cut back by 2 bases and J by 4 bases. Germline loops: CDR1 GTSNPN, CDR2 SVGIG (reference sequence). This CDR3 is 18 amino acids long. In DNA form, the CDR3 reads TGTGCCTGGAGTCTTGGACGGGGGGGCCAATATGTGTCAGATACGCAGTATTTT. It codes for CAWSLGRGGQYVSDTQYF.